The clone carrying this T cell receptor (beta chain) was counted ten times or more. Per the germline V gene, CDR1 is GTSNPN and CDR2 is SVGIG (reference sequence). V gave up 3 bases and J gave up 8 bases; unmatched junction bases: 10. This CDR3 has 14 amino acids. The data originate from a study of early T cells in non-severe SARS-CoV-2 infection. TCRdb re-derived calls from the 5' RACE reads in MiXCR, one entry per CDR3 protein. The sample carries around 26,000 distinct CDR3 sequences, about 4.2% recorded once. The rearrangement uses TRBV30 and TRBJ1-2, with TRBD1 matching over 9 bases. This clonotype was sampled from an adult who was a healthcare worker with PCR-confirmed SARS-CoV-2 infection or an uninfected control (not recorded which). Sequencing was carried out using whole blood. CDR3 sequence: CAWSSGTGFSGYTF. The CDR3 nucleotides read TGTGCCTGGAGCTCCGGGACAGGGTTTTCCGGCTACACCTTC.